The 3 T cell receptor beta chains reported below all come from one sample, sequenced in a study of T cell changes during pregnancy in multiple sclerosis. The table came from immunoSEQ multiplex PCR; TCRdb's copy has only in-frame clones and leaves some out. Of approximately 100,000 clones in the sample, approximately 90% were seen once. The starting material was peripheral blood, obtained after pregnancy. The receptors shown here come from a female donor with multiple sclerosis, enrolled in a pregnancy study.

The V call is TRBV4-1, the J call TRBJ2-5; 9 bases are a match to TRBD1. The last part of the DNA fits TRBJ2-7 better; the J call may be wrong. Germline CDR1 reads MGHRA; CDR2 reads YSYEKL. The CDR3 consists of 16 residues. CDR3 amino acids: CASSQLPGQGFGEQYF. For the CDR3, the DNA is TGCGCCAGCAGCCAACTCCCCGGACAGGGGTTCGGCGAGCAGTACTTC.

The rearrangement uses TRBV29-1 and TRBJ2-5; TRBD2 aligns across 8 bases. The J segment lost 4 bases and the V segment lost 2 bases, leaving 12 bases of the junction unmatched. CDR3 length: 16 residues. Per germline, CDR1 SQVTM and CDR2 ANQGSEA. As DNA, the CDR3 is TGCAGCGTTGAAAAAGAAAGCGGGAGAGGAGGAGAGACCCAGTACTTC. It specifies CSVEKESGRGGETQYF.

This clone was found once. The chain uses TRBV7-2 and TRBJ2-1; TRBD1 matches at 9 bases. From germline, CDR1 is SGHTA and CDR2 FQGNSA. The CDR3 length is 16 residues. With 5 bases clipped from V and 4 bases from J, the junction kept 9 bases outside the gene matches. The CDR3 here is CASSTRTGAAYNEQFF. The DNA for the CDR3 is TGTGCCAGCAGCACCCGGACAGGGGCCGCGTACAATGAGCAGTTCTTC.